The 21 T cell receptor beta chains below were found in one sample sequenced in a study of cytomegalovirus exposure and HLA in healthy donors. Some clones are missing from TCRdb's copy, which holds only in-frame ones; the method was immunoSEQ multiplex PCR. This table holds around 250,000 clones, almost 90% found once. Sequenced: PBMCs. The receptors were sampled from a woman aged 18 to 35 in good health and CMV-seronegative.

The V call is TRBV28, the J call TRBJ2-2, with a tentative D call TRBD1 (5 bases). The V gene lost 2 bases and the J gene lost 6 bases, with 13 bases spanning the gap. The CDR3 sequence is 15 residues long. Germline V gene lookup returns CDR1 MDHEN and CDR2 SYDVKM. CDR3 DNA sequence: TGTGCCAGCAGTTTAGCGAGTAGGGGCTCCGGGGAGCTGTTTTTT. Protein: CASSLASRGSGELFF.

The rearrangement uses TRBV27 and TRBJ2-5; D is perhaps TRBD1 (5 bases). Germline CDR1 reads MNHEY; CDR2 reads SMNVEV (reference sequence). The CDR3 is made up of 15 amino acids. V shed 6 bases and J shed 4 bases, with 18 bases lying between them. The CDR3 loop is CASSYRGWGGETQYF. The CDR3 region has the DNA TGTGCCAGCAGCTATAGGGGTTGGGGTGGAGAGACCCAGTACTTC.

This clone has only one observation. The V call is TRBV27, the J call TRBJ1-2; 7 positions match TRBD1. Germline CDR1 and CDR2: MNHEY and SMNVEV (reference sequence). The J segment lost 3 bases and the V segment lost 3 bases, leaving 10 bases of the junction unmatched. The CDR3 has 16 residues. CDR3 nucleotide sequence: TGTGCCAGCAGTTTGTCGGCGGGACAGCGATACTATGGCTACACCTTC. This codes for CASSLSAGQRYYGYTF.

The chain uses TRBV15 and TRBJ1-3; 9 bases map to TRBD1. The V gene's germline CDR1 is LNHNV and CDR2 YYDKDF (reference sequence). J lost 0 bases, V lost 1 base, and 7 bases had no gene match. The CDR3 runs 18 residues. The CDR3 is CATSRGWGQGISGNTIYF. CDR3 nucleotide sequence: TGTGCCACCAGCAGAGGATGGGGACAGGGCATCTCTGGAAACACCATATATTTT. The full variable domain, with the rest looked up from reference TRBV15 and TRBJ1-3, is DAMVIQNPRYQVTQFGKPVTLSCSQTLNHNVMYWYQQKSSQAPKLLFHYYDKDFNNEADTPDNFQSRRPNTSFCFLDIRSPGLGDTAMYLCATSRGWGQGISGNTIYFGEGSWLTVV.

This rearrangement joins TRBV6-5 to TRBJ1-1; a weak D match, TRBD1 (6 bases). The CDR3 spans 13 residues. Per the germline V gene, CDR1 is MNHEY and CDR2 is SVGAGI. V lost 6 bases to trimming and J lost 2 bases, with 10 bases between them. CDR3 sequence (DNA): TGTGCCAGCAGGGCCAGGGGTAACACTGAAGCTTTCTTT. Protein: CASRARGNTEAFF.

This rearrangement joins TRBV11-2 to TRBJ2-3; 8 bases line up with TRBD1. The germline gives CDR1 SGHAT, CDR2 FQNNGV. Losses at the gene ends were 1 base for V and 1 base for J; bases not matched to a gene: 4. This CDR3 is 16 amino acids long. The CDR3 sequence: CASSLVDRVGTDTQYF. For the CDR3, the DNA is TGTGCCAGCAGCTTAGTGGACAGGGTAGGCACAGATACGCAGTATTTT.

The chain employs TRBV7-2 and TRBJ1-2; maybe TRBD1 (6 bases). The CDR3 is 16 amino acids. CDR1 and CDR2 (germline): SGHTA, FQGNSA. V was shortened by 4 bases and J by 1 base, with 16 bases between the two germline ends. The CDR3 DNA is TGTGCCAGCAGCTCCCGAGCAGGGGACCTTAACTATGGCTACACCTTC. Translation: CASSSRAGDLNYGYTF.

As regards this clone: The same CDR3 arises from other DNA sequences in this sample as well. The chain links TRBV2 to TRBJ2-3; TRBD2 agrees at 8 bases. The CDR3 extends over 15 amino acids. Germline trimming cut 4 bases from V and 0 bases from J; bases unmatched to any gene: 3. Germline CDR1 reads SNHLY; CDR2 reads FYNNEI. Here the CDR3 reads CASSGTSGSTDTQYF. In DNA form, the CDR3 reads TGTGCCAGCAGTGGCACTAGCGGAAGCACAGATACGCAGTATTTT. Based on the CDR3 plus reference TRBV2 and TRBJ2-3, the full variable domain is EPEVTQTPSHQVTQMGQEVILRCVPISNHLYFYWYRQILGQKVEFLVSFYNNEISEKSEIFDDQFSVERPDGSNFTLKIRSTKLEDSAMYFCASSGTSGSTDTQYFGPGTRLTVL.

The chain links TRBV4-3 to TRBJ2-3; 8 nucleotides agree with TRBD2. J was trimmed by 1 base and V by 4 bases; bases with no gene match: 4. Germline lookup yields CDR1 LGHNA and CDR2 YSLEER. The CDR3 runs 15 residues. CDR3 region: CASSLRRGGTDTQYF. CDR3 DNA: TGCGCCAGCAGCCTACGGCGGGGGGGCACAGATACGCAGTATTTT.

The chain recombines TRBV7-2 with TRBJ1-5; D is ambiguous. CDR1 SGHTA and CDR2 FQGNSA come from the germline V gene. V was pared by 5 bases and J by 5 bases, with 7 bases between. This CDR3 contains 12 residues. This chain's CDR3 is CASSPKYQPQHF. CDR3 DNA: TGTGCCAGCAGCCCTAAGTATCAGCCCCAGCATTTT.

The chain joins TRBV7-2 to TRBJ2-7; D is perhaps TRBD1 (6 bases). From germline, CDR1 is SGHTA and CDR2 FQGNSA. Trimming cost V 5 bases and J 7 bases, with 18 bases left between them. The CDR3 covers 14 residues. CDR3 loop: CASSETGSRGEQYF. The CDR3 DNA is TGTGCCAGCAGCGAGACAGGATCCCGTGGGGAGCAGTACTTC.

Comment on this clone: Other DNA sequences in this sample translate to the same CDR3. This chain joins TRBV27 and TRBJ2-1, with TRBD2 identical over 16 bases. This CDR3 has 15 residues. The germline V gene encodes CDR1 MNHEY and CDR2 SMNVEV (reference sequence). V lost 6 bases and J lost 5; bases outside the gene matches: 1. The CDR3 loop is CASRGLAGGDNEQFF. CDR3 nucleotides: TGTGCCAGCAGGGGACTAGCGGGGGGGGACAATGAGCAGTTCTTC.

The V and J genes are TRBV5-1 and TRBJ1-1; the D is unclear. The V end was cut by 4 bases, the J end by 1 base, with 14 bases between. The germline V gene has CDR1 SGHRS and CDR2 YFSETQ. The CDR3 has 15 amino acids. CDR3 nucleotides: TGCGCCAGCAGCGCGGGGAGAGTCGAGAACACTGAAGCTTTCTTT. Translation: CASSAGRVENTEAFF.

This clone showed up just once. This chain joins TRBV18 and TRBJ1-1; 7 bases map to TRBD1. The V segment lost 4 bases and the J segment 1 base; nucleotides outside the gene matches: 6. CDR1 is KGHSH, CDR2 LQKENI, per germline. The CDR3 runs 15 residues. The CDR3 spells CASSLLDRKNTEAFF. The CDR3 DNA reads TGTGCCAGCTCACTACTGGACAGGAAGAACACTGAAGCTTTCTTT.

The J gene is TRBJ2-4, the V gene TRBV7-2, with 9 bases fitting TRBD1. Germline loops: CDR1 SGHTA, CDR2 FQGNSA. Trimming took 5 bases from V and 4 from J; bases not matched to a gene: 3. This CDR3 comprises 14 residues. This CDR3 is CASSTGQGKNIQYF. CDR3 coding DNA: TGTGCCAGCAGCACAGGACAGGGGAAAAACATTCAGTACTTC. Full variable domain (missing parts from reference TRBV7-2 and TRBJ2-4): GAGVSQSPSNKVTEKGKDVELRCDPISGHTALYWYRQSLGQGLEFLIYFQGNSAPDKSGLPSDRFSAERTGGSVSTLTIQRTQQEDSAVYLCASSTGQGKNIQYFGAGTRLSVL.

This rearrangement joins TRBV28 to TRBJ1-2; D uncertain. Germline loops: CDR1 MDHEN, CDR2 SYDVKM. This CDR3 has 13 residues. Trimming took 7 bases from V and 4 from J, leaving 13 bases between them. CDR3 residues: CASTAANGYGYTF. In DNA, the CDR3 is TGTGCCAGCACTGCAGCGAACGGCTATGGCTACACCTTC.

The V call is TRBV27, the J call TRBJ1-1; maybe TRBD1 (5 bases). V was pared by 6 bases and J by 1 base, with 21 bases between. Looked up from germline, CDR1 is MNHEY and CDR2 is SMNVEV (reference sequence). This CDR3 is 17 amino acids long. The CDR3 region is CASRLLTWGLGNTEAFF. CDR3 DNA: TGTGCCAGCAGGCTACTGACATGGGGCTTGGGGAACACTGAAGCTTTCTTT.

The V call is TRBV19, the J call TRBJ2-4; 9 nucleotides align to TRBD2. Trimming at V came to 5 bases and at J to 1 base, leaving 6 bases not matched to a gene. Germline V gene data show CDR1 as LNHDA and CDR2 as SQIVND (reference sequence). The CDR3 extends over 16 amino acids. CDR3 residues: CASSLGTSPAKNIQYF. CDR3 bases: TGTGCCAGTAGTCTAGGGACTAGCCCGGCCAAAAACATTCAGTACTTC.

This chain uses TRBV5-1 with TRBJ2-1; 11 bases match TRBD2. V shed 4 bases, J shed 0 bases, and the junction held 3 bases outside the gene matches. In germline, CDR1 is SGHRS, CDR2 YFSETQ. The CDR3 covers 16 residues. CDR3 sequence: CASSRLAGSSYNEQFF. The CDR3 DNA reads as TGCGCCAGCAGCCGACTAGCGGGGAGCTCCTACAATGAGCAGTTCTTC.

The V and J genes are TRBV6-6 and TRBJ2-1; TRBD1 agrees at 12 bases. CDR1 and CDR2 from the germline V gene are MNHNY and SVGAGI (reference sequence). This CDR3 region has 14 residues. The junction had 6 bases not matched to a gene; V was cut back by 4 bases and J by 11 bases. CDR3 amino acids: CASSSRDRGLKQFF. The CDR3 DNA is TGTGCCAGCAGTTCCCGGGACAGGGGGCTCAAGCAGTTCTTC.

The chain joins TRBV27 to TRBJ2-7, with D hard to call. Germline-derived CDR1 and CDR2 are MNHEY and SMNVEV (reference sequence). Between the trimmed V and J ends, which lost 5 bases and 0 bases, there was a span of 14 bases. The CDR3 sequence is 15 residues long. The CDR3 sequence: CASSTLVNSSYEQYF. CDR3 coding DNA: TGTGCCAGCAGTACTTTGGTGAACAGCTCCTACGAGCAGTACTTC.